This TCR beta chain was recorded in a study of control samples from healthy donors and cancer patients. Produced via immunoSEQ multiplex PCR; TCRdb's table is partial and in-frame only. This table holds fewer than 200,000 clones, approximately 94% found once. V was clipped by 3 bases and J by 0 bases, with 16 bases between them. CDR1 is SGHNT and CDR2 is YYREEE in the germline V gene (reference sequence). This CDR3 has 18 residues. The source of this sequence is a man aged 60 to 75 with colorectal cancer. Sequencing was carried out using PBMCs. This sequence joins TRBV5-4 and TRBJ1-6; D is ambiguous. CDR3: CASSSGGDSRSYNSPLHF. The CDR3 DNA reads as TGTGCCAGCAGCTCAGGCGGGGATTCTCGCTCCTATAATTCACCCCTCCACTTT.